Listed here is a single T cell receptor (beta chain). The CDR3 length is 18 residues. CDR1 is SGHDT and CDR2 is YYEEEE in the germline V gene. With V trimmed by 4 bases and J by 0 bases, 10 bases remained unmatched. This sample was taken from a study of blood T cells in healthy people across ages. Peripheral blood samples of approximately 10 milliliters were drawn from each donor. PCR was performed a second time for about 6 to 11 cycles using a sample-barcoded 5' primer and a J-beta primer mix. In TCRdb, the 5' RACE reads were re-called with MiXCR into one record per CDR3 protein. Of about 680,000 distinct CDR3 sequences listed, around 45% were seen once; the top ten hold roughly 30%.

Sequencing was carried out using blood. The clonotype originates from a woman aged 55-70 years in good health. The chain joins TRBV5-6 to TRBJ1-5; 10 nucleotides line up with TRBD1. For the CDR3, the DNA is TGTGCCAGCAGCATCCGCTCGACAGGGGGCTATAGCAATCAGCCCCAGCATTTT. It specifies CASSIRSTGGYSNQPQHF.